Presented here are 12 T cell receptor beta chains from one specimen sequenced in a study of monozygotic twins with inflammatory bowel disease. TCRdb reanalyzed the 5' RACE reads, giving one entry per CDR3 protein sequence and no DNA. This listing includes around 140,000 distinct CDR3 sequences. The source material was blood. These receptor sequences come from a human donor with ulcerative colitis or Crohn's disease, or a healthy co-twin of an affected twin (not recorded which).

The CDR3 sequence is CASSLGGTGGSYEQYF. The V gene is TRBV5-1, the J gene TRBJ2-7; absent DNA, TCRdb's TRBD1 call cannot be checked. This CDR3 spans 16 amino acids. Germline V gene lookup returns CDR1 SGHRS and CDR2 YFSETQ.

The chain employs TRBV7-2 and TRBJ2-7. Germline CDR1 reads SGHTA; CDR2 reads FQGNSA. The CDR3 covers 13 residues. This CDR3 reads CASSGSPSYEQYF.

CDR3 region: CASNGLAGSYEQYF. The V call is TRBV12-3 or TRBV12-4, the J call TRBJ2-7; the D call from TCRdb, TRBD2, cannot be confirmed without DNA. This CDR3 is 14 amino acids long.

The chain uses TRBV12-3 or TRBV12-4 and TRBJ1-1. CDR3 length equals 15 residues. CDR3 sequence: CASSLARLTNTEAFF.

The chain links TRBV28 to TRBJ2-7; TCRdb gives TRBD1 as the D gene, but with no DNA this cannot be confirmed. The CDR3 consists of 12 residues. CDR1 and CDR2 (germline): MDHEN, SYDVKM. CDR3 in amino acids: CASSSRGVRQYF.

This rearrangement joins TRBV16 to TRBJ1-1; the D call of TRBD1 rests on TCRdb alone, since no DNA is present to check it. Germline CDR1 reads KGHSY; CDR2 reads FQNENV. The CDR3 length is 18 residues. CDR3 amino acids: CASSRPPQTGGFNTEAFF.

The J gene is TRBJ1-5, the V gene TRBV29-1; no DNA is available, so the TRBD1 call from TCRdb remains unchecked. The CDR3 totals 12 residues. Germline CDR1 and CDR2: SQVTM and ANQGSEA. CDR3: CSAGESNQPQHF.

The chain links TRBV24-1 to TRBJ1-1. The CDR3 extends over 12 amino acids. From germline, CDR1 is KGHDR and CDR2 SFDVKD. The CDR3: CATKGSGSEAFF.

The chain joins TRBV7-3 to TRBJ2-1; with no DNA, the TCRdb D assignment of TRBD1 cannot be verified. The CDR3 extends over 14 amino acids. Germline CDR1 is SGHTA and CDR2 is FQGTGA. CDR3 loop: CASSLTGAYNEQFF.

This chain connects TRBV10-3 to TRBJ2-7. In germline, CDR1 is ENHRY, CDR2 SYGVKD. The CDR3 totals 13 residues. The CDR3 spells CAISASTSYEQYF.

The chain couples TRBV5-5 to TRBJ2-7. CDR3 size: 15 residues. Per germline, CDR1 SGHKS and CDR2 YYEKEE (reference sequence). Here the CDR3 reads CASSLNLRGWNEQYF.

The rearrangement links TRBV5-1 to TRBJ1-3; lacking DNA, the TRBD1 call made by TCRdb goes unchecked. The germline V gene has CDR1 SGHRS and CDR2 YFSETQ. The CDR3 contains 15 residues. The CDR3 sequence is CASSLGTASGNTIYF.